This TCR beta chain was identified in a study of blood T cell repertoires in COVID-19. Across the whole study: The United States, Italy and Spain were the sources of the acute and convalescent COVID-19 samples. From T cells, B-cell-depleted T cells, or PBMCs came the material, which was cDNA or gDNA.

Trimming shortened V by 2 bases and J by 2 bases, and 4 bases separated the two germline ends. This CDR3 spans 14 amino acids. The germline V gene has CDR1 MNHEY and CDR2 SVGAGI. In the source study's methods: Estimates of nucleated cell counts were drawn from the amplification of reference gene primers. This table comes from immunoSEQ multiplex PCR, and its TCRdb copy is limited to in-frame clones, with some not included. That table gives V, J and clone size, and the DNA gave D and trimming. The sample includes fewer than 250,000 clones, about 90% of them seen just once. The TCR originated in a woman aged 45-65 years with acute or convalescent COVID-19. The sequenced sample was peripheral blood. The chain carries TRBV6-5 and TRBJ2-6; no clear D. CDR3 in amino acids: CASSYTAGANVLTF. In nucleotides, the CDR3 is TGTGCCAGCAGTTACACGGCTGGGGCCAACGTCCTGACTTTC.